The clone carrying this T cell receptor (beta chain) was observed a handful of times. This entry comes from a study of identical twins. TCRdb recomputed calls from the 5' RACE reads with MiXCR, one row per CDR3 protein. The sample records some 500,000 distinct CDR3 sequences, 20% to 25% being singletons. The CDR3 is made up of 14 amino acids. V trimming: 1 base; J trimming: 5 bases; junction bases outside the gene matches: 4. The same sample was also studied in work on T cells expressing NK-cell markers. From that study: For about 6 donors, the dominant NKG2C+ clonotypes made up about 1.0-7.5% of their CD8+ T cells. A few donors' CD3+CD56-NKG2C+ cells were dominated by the same clonotypes.

Sequenced sample: CD4+ T cells sorted from blood. The receptor's source is a woman between 18 and 29 years old in good health. The chain carries TRBV12-3 or TRBV12-4 and TRBJ2-5; 7 bases match TRBD1. The CDR3 region is CASSLGDSRETQYF. Here the CDR3 DNA reads TGTGCCAGCAGTTTAGGGGACAGCAGGGAGACCCAGTACTTC.